This is a list of T cell receptor beta chains from one sample in a study of cytotoxic CD8 clonotypes in ibrutinib-treated CLL. The data were produced by immunoSEQ multiplex PCR, yet TCRdb's version contains in-frame clones alone and is incomplete. The table lists some 120,000 clones, about 50% of them singletons. The material was PBMCs, obtained after 24 months of ibrutinib treatment. Receptor source: a human donor with chronic lymphocytic leukemia. Both conserved end residues are part of each CDR3. A D gene is named only where the DNA matches it firmly. Not every row has a clone size; where given, it reads once, few, many or a size class.

TRBJ1-2 | TRBV6-5 | NA | once | CASSYNGANGYTF | TGTGCCAGCAGTTACAATGGGGCTAATGGCTACACCTTC
TRBJ2-1 | TRBV4-1 | NA | NA | CASSFRLGDEQFF | TGCGCCAGCAGCTTTCGACTGGGGGATGAGCAGTTCTTC
TRBJ2-1 | TRBV29-1 | TRBD1 | NA | CSVDARTGVNEQFF | TGCAGCGTTGACGCCCGGACAGGGGTCAATGAGCAGTTCTTC
TRBJ2-7 | TRBV4-2 | TRBD2 | NA | CASSQRGGPGYEQYF | TGTGCCAGCAGCCAACGCGGGGGTCCCGGGTACGAGCAGTACTTC
TRBJ2-7 | TRBV6-6 | TRBD2 | NA | CASSTPSSGGYEQYF | TGTGCCAGCAGTACCCCTTCTAGCGGGGGCTACGAGCAGTACTTC
TRBJ1-2 | TRBV2 | TRBD1 | NA | CASSIEARQGKYGYTF | TGTGCCAGCAGTATCGAAGCGAGACAGGGGAAGTATGGCTACACCTTC
TRBJ2-1 | TRBV11-3 | NA | NA | CASSFQPGDLNEQFF | TGTGCCAGCAGCTTTCAACCGGGAGATTTAAATGAGCAGTTCTTC
TRBJ2-7 | TRBV27 | TRBD1 | NA | CASSWGQGHSYEQYF | TGTGCCAGCAGTTGGGGACAGGGGCACTCCTACGAGCAGTACTTC
TRBJ1-1 | TRBV15 | TRBD1 | few | CATSRNPTGFEAFF | TGTGCCACCAGCAGGAACCCGACAGGGTTCGAAGCTTTCTTT
TRBJ1-1 | TRBV28 | TRBD1 | NA | CASIPQGAGNTEAFF | TGTGCCAGCATCCCTCAGGGGGCGGGGAACACTGAAGCTTTCTTT
TRBJ1-1 | TRBV6-5 | NA | NA | CAIMTENTEAFF | TGTGCCATTATGACAGAGAACACTGAAGCTTTCTTT
TRBJ1-6 | TRBV7-2 | TRBD1 | NA | CASSAPGQGNSPLHF | TGTGCCAGCAGCGCGCCGGGACAGGGTAATTCACCCCTCCACTTT
TRBJ2-3 | TRBV19 | TRBD2 | NA | CASSGGGVTDTQYF | TGTGCCAGTAGTGGCGGGGGGGTAACAGATACGCAGTATTTT
TRBJ2-1 | TRBV2 | TRBD2 | NA | CASRERSGGAHEQFF | TGTGCCAGCAGGGAACGTAGCGGGGGGGCACATGAGCAGTTCTTC
TRBJ2-1 | TRBV7-8 | TRBD2 | NA | CASSPRATSGGANEQFF | TGTGCCAGCAGCCCGCGTGCCACTAGCGGGGGGGCCAATGAGCAGTTCTTC
TRBJ1-1 | TRBV30 | NA | NA | CAWSAGGNTEAFF | TGTGCCTGGAGTGCGGGAGGGAACACTGAAGCTTTCTTT
TRBJ2-3 | TRBV19 | NA | NA | CASSRKGTDTQYF | TGTGCCAGTAGTCGGAAGGGTACAGATACGCAGTATTTT
TRBJ1-2 | TRBV6-6 | NA | NA | CASRAGYGYTF | TGTGCCAGCAGGGCGGGGTATGGCTACACCTTC
TRBJ2-2 | TRBV2 | NA | few | CASIWGTGELFF | TGTGCCAGCATTTGGGGGACCGGGGAGCTGTTTTTT
TRBJ1-6 | TRBV30 | NA | few | CAWSLGGGNSPLHF | TGTGCCTGGAGTTTAGGGGGAGGGAATTCACCCCTCCACTTT
TRBJ2-3 | TRBV9 | TRBD2 | NA | CASSVWGLAGTDTQYF | TGTGCCAGCAGCGTGTGGGGACTAGCGGGGACAGATACGCAGTATTTT
TRBJ2-3 | TRBV27 | TRBD1 | NA | CASSFPGGTDTQYF | TGTGCCAGCAGTTTTCCAGGGGGAACAGATACGCAGTATTTT
TRBJ1-1 | TRBV10-1 | NA | few | CASRGQGTEAFF | TGCGCCAGCAGGGGGCAAGGCACTGAAGCTTTCTTT
TRBJ1-6 | TRBV7-8 | NA | NA | CASSISHSLRDSPLHF | TGTGCCAGCAGCATTTCCCATTCTCTCAGGGACTCACCCCTCCACTTT
TRBJ2-5 | TRBV28 | TRBD1 | NA | CASTILQGSQETQYF | TGTGCCAGCACCATATTACAGGGGTCCCAAGAGACCCAGTACTTC
TRBJ1-1 | TRBV5-1 | TRBD1 | NA | CASRDRATEAFF | TGCGCCAGCAGGGACAGGGCCACTGAAGCTTTCTTT
TRBJ1-1 | TRBV7-9 | NA | NA | CAAPSGPRMNTEAFF | TGTGCCGCGCCCAGTGGCCCGAGGATGAACACTGAAGCTTTCTTT
TRBJ1-1 | TRBV19 | TRBD1 | NA | CASSRTDRGAFF | TGTGCCAGTAGCCGAACCGACAGGGGCGCTTTCTTT
TRBJ1-1 | TRBV6-1 | NA | few | CASSGRQAIEAFF | TGTGCCAGCAGTGGAAGACAGGCGATTGAAGCTTTCTTT
TRBJ2-7 | TRBV6-6 | NA | once | CASSSGSARSSYEQYF | TGTGCCAGCAGTTCAGGTTCCGCGCGGAGCTCCTACGAGCAGTACTTC
TRBJ2-6 | TRBV28 | NA | NA | CASSSPPGAATGANVLTF | TGTGCCAGCAGTTCCCCCCCGGGGGCGGCGACTGGGGCCAACGTCCTGACTTTC
TRBJ2-7 | TRBV12-1 | NA | NA | CASSPPGGLGGEQYF | TGTGCCAGCAGCCCCCCCGGGGGACTAGGGGGCGAGCAGTACTTC
TRBJ2-7 | TRBV2 | NA | few | CASSEGYEQYF | TGTGCCAGCAGTGAGGGGTACGAGCAGTACTTC
TRBJ2-2 | TRBV9 | TRBD1 | NA | CASSAGQGYTGELFF | TGTGCCAGCAGCGCGGGACAGGGCTACACCGGGGAGCTGTTTTTT
TRBJ2-5 | TRBV7-9 | NA | NA | CASSLVLIPETQYF | TGTGCCAGCAGCTTAGTATTGATTCCGGAGACCCAGTACTTC
TRBJ2-5 | TRBV6-1 | NA | NA | CASSSDGETQYF | TGTGCCAGCAGTTCGGACGGAGAGACCCAGTACTTC
TRBJ1-3 | TRBV29-1 | NA | NA | CSVRTASGNTIYF | TGCAGCGTTCGCACGGCCTCTGGAAACACCATATATTTT
TRBJ1-2 | TRBV19 | NA | NA | CASSRSRGAFGYTF | TGTGCCAGTAGTCGGTCCAGGGGCGCCTTTGGCTACACCTTC
TRBJ2-7 | TRBV6-1 | NA | many | CASRTSRQGHEQYF | TGTGCCAGCAGGACTAGCCGACAGGGCCACGAGCAGTACTTC
TRBJ2-5 | TRBV4-2 | TRBD2 | NA | CASSQVADSGGQETQYF | TGTGCCAGCAGCCAAGTTGCGGATAGCGGGGGACAAGAGACCCAGTACTTC
TRBJ2-3 | TRBV30 | NA | NA | CAWSVGGDTQYF | TGTGCCTGGAGTGTAGGAGGAGATACGCAGTATTTT
TRBJ2-2 | TRBV7-9 | NA | once | CAHTPGGLGTGELFF | TGTGCCCACACACCCGGGGGTTTAGGCACCGGGGAGCTGTTTTTT
TRBJ1-1 | TRBV29-1 | NA | NA | CSAIRENTEAFF | TGCAGCGCCATCAGGGAGAACACTGAAGCTTTCTTT
TRBJ2-3 | TRBV7-3 | TRBD2 | NA | CASSFLTRTSGTDTQYF | TGTGCCAGCAGCTTCCTAACCCGGACTAGCGGCACAGATACGCAGTATTTT
TRBJ2-5 | TRBV7-6 | NA | NA | CASRLGETQYF | TGTGCCAGCAGGCTTGGAGAGACCCAGTACTTC
TRBJ2-1 | TRBV5-4 | NA | NA | CASSLRDEQFF | TGTGCCAGCAGCTTGAGGGATGAGCAGTTCTTC
TRBJ2-1 | TRBV4-2 | TRBD2 | NA | CASSQPSGGVSYNEQFF | TGTGCCAGCAGCCAACCTAGCGGGGGGGTATCCTACAATGAGCAGTTCTTC
TRBJ2-1 | TRBV11-2 | NA | NA | CASSLELRAEQFF | TGTGCCAGCAGCTTAGAACTCAGGGCTGAGCAGTTCTTC
TRBJ2-3 | TRBV9 | TRBD1 | NA | CASGTGGTDTQYF | TGTGCCAGCGGGACAGGGGGCACAGATACGCAGTATTTT
TRBJ1-3 | TRBV6-1 | NA | NA | CASSEIGGNTIYF | TGTGCCAGCAGTGAGATAGGGGGAAACACCATATATTTT
TRBJ1-1 | TRBV5-1 | NA | NA | CASRDLHTEAFF | TGCGCCAGCAGGGACCTCCACACTGAAGCTTTCTTT
TRBJ1-6 | TRBV30 | NA | few | CAWSAQNSPLHF | TGTGCCTGGAGTGCCCAGAATTCACCCCTCCACTTT
TRBJ1-2 | TRBV29-1 | NA | NA | CSGGAGGDGRGYTF | TGCAGCGGAGGAGCGGGGGGTGATGGAAGGGGCTACACCTTC
TRBJ2-7 | TRBV28 | NA | NA | CASRTLGEQYF | TGTGCCAGCAGGACCTTGGGCGAGCAGTACTTC
TRBJ1-1 | TRBV27 | NA | few | CASSLTSRTAEAFF | TGTGCCAGCAGTTTAACTTCCAGGACAGCTGAAGCTTTCTTT
TRBJ1-1 | TRBV29-1 | NA | few | CSVEGWQGGTEAFF | TGCAGCGTTGAAGGTTGGCAGGGAGGTACTGAAGCTTTCTTT
TRBJ2-2 | TRBV9 | NA | few | CASSVVGSGSNTGELFF | TGTGCCAGCAGCGTAGTTGGTAGCGGTTCGAACACCGGGGAGCTGTTTTTT
TRBJ1-2 | TRBV5-4 | TRBD1 | few | CASQRQGWDYGYTF | TGTGCCTCGCAAAGACAGGGTTGGGACTATGGCTACACCTTC
TRBJ2-5 | TRBV6-6 | NA | NA | CASSYSKAGAETQYF | TGTGCCAGCAGTTACTCGAAGGCAGGGGCCGAGACCCAGTACTTC
TRBJ2-7 | TRBV20-1 | NA | few | CSARPGYEQYF | TGCAGTGCACGACCCGGGTACGAGCAGTACTTC